The 8 T cell receptor beta chains reported below all come from one sample, sequenced in a study of T cells in Graves' hyperthyroidism and ophthalmopathy. TCR beta CDR3 sequences were amplified from RNA transcripts. With the HTBI primer set, the TCR CDR3 went through a first round of RT-PCR. TCRdb processed the multiplex PCR reads anew with MiXCR; each CDR3 protein has one entry. This sample has about 560,000 distinct CDR3 sequences; roughly a sixth occur once, and the top ten carry 18%. Sample: blood. These TCRs come from a woman younger than 30 with Graves' hyperthyroidism.

The chain combines TRBV6-5 with TRBJ2-2; D gene uncertain. The CDR3 is made up of 18 amino acids. From germline, CDR1 is MNHEY and CDR2 SVGAGI. V shed 0 bases and J shed 1 base, with 15 bases lying between them. The CDR3 loop is CASSYSSFRNMNTGELFF. CDR3 DNA sequence: TGTGCCAGCAGTTACTCCAGTTTCCGGAATATGAACACCGGGGAGCTGTTTTTT.

This clonotype was seen a few times. A junction boundary mismatches the germline segment, possibly from a read error. This chain uses TRBV6-2 or TRBV6-3 with TRBJ2-3; no definite D call. Germline-derived CDR1 and CDR2 are MNHEY and SVGEGT. The CDR3 spans 13 residues. Here the CDR3 DNA reads TGTGCCAGCCGGTGGGATCGCACAGATACGCGGTATTTT. Protein sequence: CASRWDRTDTRYF.

This clonotype was seen more than once but under ten times. The V call is TRBV7-9, the J call TRBJ2-3; 7 bases agree with TRBD1. Trimming took 5 bases from V and 0 from J; bases not matched to a gene: 8. Germline-derived CDR1 and CDR2 are SEHNR and FQNEAQ (reference sequence). This CDR3 has 16 amino acids. CDR3 DNA: TGTGCCAGCAGCAAAAACCGGGACAGAAGCACAGATACGCAGTATTTT. Translated: CASSKNRDRSTDTQYF.

This clonotype was seen more than once but under ten times. The chain carries TRBV5-1 and TRBJ2-7, with D possibly matching TRBD1 (5 bases). The germline gives CDR1 SGHRS, CDR2 YFSETQ. CDR3 length equals 12 residues. V gave up 8 bases and J gave up 0 bases, with 9 bases separating them. This CDR3 is CASQTDSYEQYF. The CDR3 DNA is TGCGCCAGTCAGACAGACTCCTACGAGCAGTACTTC.

The table lists this clonotype with a count of one. This chain links TRBV29-1 with TRBJ2-3, with D possibly matching TRBD1 (6 bases). Germline V lookup: CDR1 SQVTM, CDR2 ANQGSEA. Trimming cost V 5 bases and J 2 bases, with 23 bases left between them. The CDR3 consists of 17 residues. CDR3 nucleotide sequence: TGCAGCGTTTGGGGGAAGGCGGCCAGGGGAATCACAGATACGCAGTATTTT. Residues: CSVWGKAARGITDTQYF.

This clonotype came up many times. The chain links TRBV24-1 to TRBJ1-5, with no clear D. V lost 3 bases to trimming and J lost 9 bases, with 8 bases between them. Germline V CDR1 and CDR2: KGHDR, SFDVKD. The CDR3 is 12 residues long. The CDR3 DNA reads as TGTGCCACCAGTGATCAGCTTACGCCCCAGCATTTT. Its translation: CATSDQLTPQHF.

The J gene is TRBJ2-1, the V gene TRBV7-9; unclear D gene. Germline-derived CDR1 and CDR2 are SEHNR and FQNEAQ (reference sequence). V shed 5 bases and J shed 5 bases, with 13 bases lying between them. The CDR3 has 14 residues. CDR3 in amino acids: CASSPPIGHNEQFF. The CDR3, as DNA: TGTGCCAGCAGCCCCCCCATTGGTCACAATGAGCAGTTCTTC. Full variable domain (outside the CDR3, taken from reference TRBV7-9 and TRBJ2-1): DTGVSQNPRHKITKRGQNVTFRCDPISEHNRLYWYRQTLGQGPEFLTYFQNEAQLEKSRLLSDRFSAERPKGSFSTLEIQRTEQGDSAMYLCASSPPIGHNEQFFGPGTRLTVL.

This clonotype was detected many times. The chain recombines TRBV6-1 with TRBJ1-2; TRBD1 agrees at 10 bases. J was trimmed by 4 bases and V by 6 bases; bases with no gene match: 8. CDR1 is MNHNS, CDR2 SASEGT, per germline. There are 15 residues in the CDR3. The DNA of the CDR3 is TGTGCCAGCAGCTGGACAGGGGGAACCCTCTATGGCTACACCTTC. This translates into CASSWTGGTLYGYTF.